This T cell receptor beta chain was sequenced in a study of PD-1 blockade in classical Hodgkin lymphoma. Overall study results and limits: Newly diagnosed patients were reported to start with lower TCR diversity than healthy donors.

On this clone itself: What it binds is not known.

Germline V gene data show CDR1 as MNHNS and CDR2 as SASEGT. Between the trimmed V and J ends, which lost 4 bases and 0 bases, there was a span of 18 bases. The CDR3 spans 17 residues. The data were produced by immunoSEQ multiplex PCR, yet TCRdb's version contains in-frame clones alone and is incomplete. The sample holds about 110,000 clones, roughly nine tenths seen once. Each patient experienced a relapse that followed autologous stem cell transplantation, and brentuximab vedotin exposure varied. Best response was recorded as complete response, partial response or progressive disease. Material: peripheral blood mononuclear cells (PBMCs), obtained before the second cycle of nivolumab. The TCR was taken from a human donor with classical Hodgkin lymphoma. The chain has TRBV6-1 and TRBJ1-2, with a weak D call TRBD1 (6 bases). Written as DNA, the CDR3 is TGTGCCAGCAGTGGGGCGGCAGGGGTTGTCGCTAACTATGGCTACACCTTC. Amino acid sequence: CASSGAAGVVANYGYTF.